The rows below give T cell receptor beta chains drawn from one sample of a study of control samples from healthy donors and cancer patients. The data were produced by immunoSEQ multiplex PCR, yet TCRdb's version contains in-frame clones alone and is incomplete. The data hold roughly 170,000 clones, with about 90% observed a single time. The sequenced sample consisted of blood. The receptors here all came from a woman in her twenties or thirties in good health. The CDR3 runs from the conserved cysteine through the conserved F or W. D genes are given only for firm matches. Rows may omit the clone size; those that give it use once, few, many or a size class.

D: NA
J: TRBJ2-7
V: TRBV5-6
size: NA
DNA: TGTGCCAGCAGCCTCGGGGTGTACGAGCAGTACTTC
CDR3: CASSLGVYEQYF

D: NA
J: TRBJ1-1
V: TRBV28
size: NA
DNA: TGTGCCAGCAGTTTAATGGGGGGGACTGAAGCTTTCTTT
CDR3: CASSLMGGTEAFF

D: TRBD1
J: TRBJ2-2
V: TRBV5-4
size: once
DNA: TGTGCCAGCAGCTGGGTAGGGACAGGGGTTCCCGGGGAGCTGTTTTTT
CDR3: CASSWVGTGVPGELFF

D: NA
J: TRBJ1-2
V: TRBV7-9
size: NA
DNA: TGTGCCAGCAGCTTAACCGGGACCCAGGATAACTATGGCTACACCTTC
CDR3: CASSLTGTQDNYGYTF

D: NA
J: TRBJ1-1
V: TRBV29-1
size: few
DNA: TGCAGCGGGCAAAAGTTCACAGATAACACTGAAGCTTTCTTT
CDR3: CSGQKFTDNTEAFF

D: NA
J: TRBJ2-3
V: TRBV10-3
size: NA
DNA: TGTGCCATCAGTGACGGTAGCACTAGCACAGATACGCAGTATTTT
CDR3: CAISDGSTSTDTQYF

D: TRBD2
J: TRBJ2-1
V: TRBV13
size: once
DNA: TGTGCCAGCAGCTTAGGCCCCCCGACTAGCGGAAAGAACAATGAGCAGTTCTTC
CDR3: CASSLGPPTSGKNNEQFF

D: NA
J: TRBJ2-1
V: TRBV7-8
size: NA
DNA: TGTGCCAGCAGCTTAAGAGGTCCGGGGCCCAATGAGCAGTTCTTC
CDR3: CASSLRGPGPNEQFF

D: NA
J: TRBJ2-1
V: TRBV29-1
size: NA
DNA: TGCAGCGGGGCGTTATCCTACAATGAGCAGTTCTTC
CDR3: CSGALSYNEQFF

D: NA
J: TRBJ2-7
V: TRBV21-1
size: NA
DNA: TGTGCCAGCCTACGACAGCGGGAGGGTTCCGAGCAGTACTTC
CDR3: CASLRQREGSEQYF

D: NA
J: TRBJ1-6
V: TRBV19
size: few
DNA: TGTGCCAGTAGAGGGGCTGGATATTCACCCCTCCACTTT
CDR3: CASRGAGYSPLHF

D: NA
J: TRBJ2-7
V: TRBV9
size: once
DNA: TGTGCCAGCAGCGTAACGGGGGCGGCCTACGAGCAGTACTTC
CDR3: CASSVTGAAYEQYF

D: NA
J: TRBJ2-3
V: TRBV5-4
size: NA
DNA: TGTGCCAGCAGCGAACGGACACGACAGGCAGATACGCAGTATTTT
CDR3: CASSERTRQADTQYF

D: NA
J: TRBJ1-1
V: TRBV19
size: NA
DNA: TGTGCCAGTAGTATAGACCGAGAGGGGGTGAACACTGAAGCTTTCTTT
CDR3: CASSIDREGVNTEAFF

D: TRBD1
J: TRBJ1-1
V: TRBV2
size: once
DNA: TGTGCCAGCATTCCGGACAGGGTGTCGGGCACTGAAGCTTTCTTT
CDR3: CASIPDRVSGTEAFF

D: TRBD1
J: TRBJ2-1
V: TRBV9
size: NA
DNA: TGTGCCAGCAGCGTAGACAGGGGGCTCGGAAGGGAGCAGTTCTTC
CDR3: CASSVDRGLGREQFF

D: TRBD1
J: TRBJ1-4
V: TRBV19
size: NA
DNA: TGTGCCAGTAGGTCCGGGACAGGGACGGAAAAACTGTTTTTT
CDR3: CASRSGTGTEKLFF

D: NA
J: TRBJ1-1
V: TRBV20-1
size: NA
DNA: TGCAGTGCTAGTTCGGATCGGGTCACTGAAGCTTTCTTT
CDR3: CSASSDRVTEAFF

D: TRBD2
J: TRBJ2-3
V: TRBV5-6
size: NA
DNA: TGTGCCAGCAGCTACGCCGGGGGGATAGATACGCAGTATTTT
CDR3: CASSYAGGIDTQYF

D: NA
J: TRBJ1-2
V: TRBV7-9
size: NA
DNA: TGTGCCAGCAGCTCCGCGGCAGGGCAGGGGACCTCTTTCTATGGCTACACCTTC
CDR3: CASSSAAGQGTSFYGYTF

D: NA
J: TRBJ2-1
V: TRBV27
size: NA
DNA: TGTGCCAGCAGTTTGTTTCCGACTAGTATGAGCGATGAGCAGTTCTTC
CDR3: CASSLFPTSMSDEQFF

D: TRBD1
J: TRBJ1-2
V: TRBV18
size: once
DNA: TGTGCCAGCTCACCGGGACAGATAAACTATGGCTACACCTTC
CDR3: CASSPGQINYGYTF

D: TRBD2
J: TRBJ2-1
V: TRBV28
size: NA
DNA: TGTGCCAGCAGTTCGCTAGCGGGGTACAATGAGCAGTTCTTC
CDR3: CASSSLAGYNEQFF

D: TRBD2
J: TRBJ2-7
V: TRBV4-2
size: NA
DNA: TGTGCCAGCAGCCAAGCTAGCGGGCGTTCCTACGAGCAGTACTTC
CDR3: CASSQASGRSYEQYF

D: NA
J: TRBJ2-2
V: TRBV5-6
size: NA
DNA: TGTGCCAGCAGCTTCTACGGCTGGTACACCGGGGAGCTGTTTTTT
CDR3: CASSFYGWYTGELFF

D: NA
J: TRBJ1-5
V: TRBV6-6
size: NA
DNA: TGTGCCAGCACGGGAAATAGCAATCAGCCCCAGCATTTT
CDR3: CASTGNSNQPQHF

D: NA
J: TRBJ2-7
V: TRBV29-1
size: NA
DNA: TGCAGCGTTGAAGGCAGGGGTGGGCCCTACGAGCAGTACTTC
CDR3: CSVEGRGGPYEQYF

D: NA
J: TRBJ2-7
V: TRBV28
size: once
DNA: TGTGCCAGCAGTTCACCGGACGGCTACGAGCAGTACTTC
CDR3: CASSSPDGYEQYF

D: NA
J: TRBJ2-3
V: TRBV5-1
size: few
DNA: TGCGCCAGCAGCTTCGGACTCCCTTCGGCAGATACGCAGTATTTT
CDR3: CASSFGLPSADTQYF

D: NA
J: TRBJ2-1
V: TRBV6-1
size: NA
DNA: TGTGCCAGCAGTGAAGCGGTTAGAAGTGAGCAGTTCTTC
CDR3: CASSEAVRSEQFF

D: NA
J: TRBJ2-5
V: TRBV18
size: many
DNA: TGTGCCAGCTCACCAGTTACGGGGGAAGAGACCCAGTACTTC
CDR3: CASSPVTGEETQYF

D: TRBD2
J: TRBJ2-4
V: TRBV10-2
size: NA
DNA: TGCGCCAGCCACTCTCCAACCGGCGGGGGGCCTGGGAACATTCAGTACTTC
CDR3: CASHSPTGGGPGNIQYF

D: NA
J: TRBJ2-1
V: TRBV28
size: NA
DNA: TGTGCCAGCACAGTAGGACATATAAAGGTACAGTTCTTC
CDR3: CASTVGHIKVQFF

D: NA
J: TRBJ1-5
V: TRBV27
size: few
DNA: TGTGCCAGCAGTCTCCTTGGCAGGGATCAGCCCCAGCATTTT
CDR3: CASSLLGRDQPQHF

D: TRBD1
J: TRBJ1-2
V: TRBV27
size: NA
DNA: TGTGCCAGCAGAGCTACAGGGGTAGTCAGTGGCTACACCTTC
CDR3: CASRATGVVSGYTF

D: TRBD1
J: TRBJ1-2
V: TRBV2
size: NA
DNA: TGTGCCAGCCGACAGGGGGTGGATGGCTACACCTTC
CDR3: CASRQGVDGYTF

D: TRBD2
J: TRBJ2-7
V: TRBV24-1
size: NA
DNA: TGTGCCACCAGTGACCAGGGACTAGCGGGAAAGTACTTC
CDR3: CATSDQGLAGKYF

D: NA
J: TRBJ2-2
V: TRBV18
size: few
DNA: TGTGCCAGCTCACCCGGAGGGGGCGCGAACACCGGGGAGCTGTTTTTT
CDR3: CASSPGGGANTGELFF

D: NA
J: TRBJ1-1
V: TRBV4-2
size: NA
DNA: TGTGCCAGCAGCCAAGATCTTCCGCCTCGCACTGAAGCTTTCTTT
CDR3: CASSQDLPPRTEAFF

D: TRBD1
J: TRBJ2-4
V: TRBV5-1
size: NA
DNA: TGCGCCAGCAGCTCGACGTCCGGGACAGGGGGCGTATTGGCTGCCAAAAACATTCAGTACTTC
CDR3: CASSSTSGTGGVLAAKNIQYF

D: TRBD1
J: TRBJ2-3
V: TRBV5-1
size: NA
DNA: TGCGCCAGCAGCTTGGGGGCCGGGACAGGGGGAGATACGCAGTATTTT
CDR3: CASSLGAGTGGDTQYF

D: NA
J: TRBJ1-3
V: TRBV3-1/TRBV3-2
size: NA
DNA: TGTGCCAGCAGCCTCAGGGGTGGAAACACCATATATTTT
CDR3: CASSLRGGNTIYF

D: NA
J: TRBJ2-1
V: TRBV5-1
size: NA
DNA: TGCGCCAGCAGCTTGTACGGTTACAATGAGCAGTTCTTC
CDR3: CASSLYGYNEQFF

D: NA
J: TRBJ2-7
V: TRBV7-2
size: NA
DNA: TGTGCCAGCAGCTTACGGGGGTCGGACACCTACGAGCAGTACTTC
CDR3: CASSLRGSDTYEQYF

D: TRBD2
J: TRBJ2-3
V: TRBV3-1/TRBV3-2
size: few
DNA: TGTGCCAGCAGCCAATCCCAGCGGGAAAGCACAGATACGCAGTATTTT
CDR3: CASSQSQRESTDTQYF

D: NA
J: TRBJ2-7
V: TRBV28
size: NA
DNA: TGTGCCAGCAGTGTGCGACAGATCGGCGAGCAGTACTTC
CDR3: CASSVRQIGEQYF

D: TRBD1
J: TRBJ2-3
V: TRBV18
size: NA
DNA: TGTGCCAGCTCACCATGGACAGGGAGCACAGATACGCAGTATTTT
CDR3: CASSPWTGSTDTQYF

D: NA
J: TRBJ2-7
V: TRBV20-1
size: NA
DNA: TGCAGTGCTAGTGCCCGGACTACCTCCTACGAGCAGTACTTC
CDR3: CSASARTTSYEQYF

D: NA
J: TRBJ1-1
V: TRBV6-6
size: NA
DNA: TGTGCCAGCAGTTACTCGATTACATCTGAAGCTTTCTTT
CDR3: CASSYSITSEAFF

D: NA
J: TRBJ1-2
V: TRBV30
size: NA
DNA: TGTGCCTGGAGTTGGGGGCTAGACTATGGCTACACCTTC
CDR3: CAWSWGLDYGYTF

D: NA
J: TRBJ1-4
V: TRBV28
size: NA
DNA: TGTGCCAGCAGTAGAAGTGCAACTAATGAAAAACTGTTTTTT
CDR3: CASSRSATNEKLFF

D: TRBD1
J: TRBJ1-4
V: TRBV6-6
size: NA
DNA: TGTGCCAGCAGTTACTCACCGGGACAGGGTGGAGAAAAACTGTTTTTT
CDR3: CASSYSPGQGGEKLFF

D: TRBD2
J: TRBJ2-3
V: TRBV19
size: NA
DNA: TGTGCCAGTAGTATAGACGGGGTAGGGCGGGAGGTTACGCAGTATTTT
CDR3: CASSIDGVGREVTQYF

D: NA
J: TRBJ2-6
V: TRBV7-8
size: NA
DNA: TGTGCCAGCAGCCTTTTAGCGGCGAATTCTGGGGCCAACGTCCTGACTTTC
CDR3: CASSLLAANSGANVLTF

D: TRBD1
J: TRBJ2-3
V: TRBV6-5
size: once
DNA: TGTGCCAGCGGGACAGGGAGCACAGATACGCAGTATTTT
CDR3: CASGTGSTDTQYF

D: NA
J: TRBJ1-3
V: TRBV5-1
size: NA
DNA: TGCGCCAGCAGCTTTAGGGAACTAGGGGTGTTCGGAAACACCATATATTTT
CDR3: CASSFRELGVFGNTIYF

D: NA
J: TRBJ2-2
V: TRBV6-1
size: NA
DNA: TGTGCCAGCAGTGGAGACACGGGGGCAGGTTTCGTGACCGGGGAGCTGTTTTTT
CDR3: CASSGDTGAGFVTGELFF

D: NA
J: TRBJ2-1
V: TRBV7-9
size: NA
DNA: TGTGCCAGCAGCCCTCAGACCCCCCGCTCCTACAATGAGCAGTTCTTC
CDR3: CASSPQTPRSYNEQFF

D: TRBD1
J: TRBJ1-1
V: TRBV19
size: NA
DNA: TGTGCCAGTAGAGGCAGGGGGCTACACACTGAAGCTTTCTTT
CDR3: CASRGRGLHTEAFF